This note documents a single TCR beta chain sequence. Its antigen remains unknown. Ranging in age from about 6 to 95, the donors were healthy Caucasian individuals from Russia. Together with a sample-barcoded 5' primer, a J-beta primer mix was included in a second PCR lasting about 7 to 12 cycles. Each cDNA molecule was tagged by a template-switch adaptor with 12 random nucleotides. TCRdb reanalysed the 5' RACE reads using MiXCR and keeps one entry per CDR3 protein. The data show roughly 720,000 distinct CDR3 sequences, roughly 50% seen once. The data are from a study of blood T cells in healthy people across ages. General study results and limits: Since the PBMCs were unsorted, naive and antigen-experienced cells could not be conclusively compared. Across the age range, TCR beta diversity per million T cells fell in a roughly linear way.

V shed 5 bases and J shed 2 bases, with 11 bases lying between them. Germline V lookup: CDR1 KGHDR, CDR2 SFDVKD. This CDR3 comprises 15 residues. This clonotype was sampled from an elderly man in good health. The specimen sequenced was blood. The V call is TRBV24-1, the J call TRBJ2-2, with D possibly TRBD2 on 6 matching bases. DNA of the CDR3: TGTGCCACCAGTGGTGGGACTTACAACACCGGGGAGCTGTTTTTT. Translating gives CATSGGTYNTGELFF.